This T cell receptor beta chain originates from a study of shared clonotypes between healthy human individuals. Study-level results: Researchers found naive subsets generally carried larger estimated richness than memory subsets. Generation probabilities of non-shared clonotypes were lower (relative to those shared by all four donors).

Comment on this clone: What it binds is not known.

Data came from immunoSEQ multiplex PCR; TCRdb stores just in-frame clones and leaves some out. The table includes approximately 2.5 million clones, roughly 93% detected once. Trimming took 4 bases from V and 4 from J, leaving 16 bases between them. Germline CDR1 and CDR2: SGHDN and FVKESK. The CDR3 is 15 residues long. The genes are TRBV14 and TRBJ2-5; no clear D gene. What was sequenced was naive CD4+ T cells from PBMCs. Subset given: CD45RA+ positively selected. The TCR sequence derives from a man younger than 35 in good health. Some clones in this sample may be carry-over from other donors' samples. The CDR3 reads CASSPLFQAPETQYF. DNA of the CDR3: TGTGCCAGCAGCCCGCTGTTCCAAGCTCCAGAGACCCAGTACTTC.